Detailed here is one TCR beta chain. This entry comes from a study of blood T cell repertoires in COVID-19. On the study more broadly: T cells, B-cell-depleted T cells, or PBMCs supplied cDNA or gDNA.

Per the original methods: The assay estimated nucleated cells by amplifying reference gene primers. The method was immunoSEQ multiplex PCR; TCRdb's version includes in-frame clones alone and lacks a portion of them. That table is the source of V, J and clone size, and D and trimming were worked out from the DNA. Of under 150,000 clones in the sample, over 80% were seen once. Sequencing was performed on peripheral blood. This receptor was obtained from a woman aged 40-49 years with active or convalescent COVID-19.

In DNA, the CDR3 is TGTGCCAGCAGTTCACCCCTACCGACCGGACTAGCGGGAGGGTGTGAGCAGTTCTTC. Translation: CASSSPLPTGLAGGCEQFF. V is TRBV6-7 and J is TRBJ2-1, with 15 bases that match TRBD2. TRBV6-7 has ORF status, its function being uncertain. This CDR3 contains 19 residues. J gave up 9 bases and V 4 bases, and 16 bases lay outside the gene matches.